This T cell receptor (beta chain) was profiled in a study of blood T cells in healthy people across ages. V was trimmed by 2 bases and J by 6 bases, leaving 15 bases between them. This CDR3 comprises 15 residues. Germline values: CDR1 SGHDT, CDR2 YYEEEE. A second PCR of 7 to 11 cycles used a sample-barcoded 5' primer and a J-beta primer mix. From the 5' RACE reads, TCRdb called clonotypes with MiXCR, one entry per CDR3 protein. The data hold under 1,000,000 distinct CDR3 sequences, with around 34% observed a single time. The TCR sequence derives from a man aged 18 to 29 in good health. The chain carries TRBV5-6 and TRBJ1-5; no firm D call. Sequencing was done on a sample of blood. The CDR3 DNA sequence: TGTGCCAGCAGCTTAAAGGGCGGACGGGTTCAGCCCCAGCATTTT. Translation: CASSLKGGRVQPQHF.